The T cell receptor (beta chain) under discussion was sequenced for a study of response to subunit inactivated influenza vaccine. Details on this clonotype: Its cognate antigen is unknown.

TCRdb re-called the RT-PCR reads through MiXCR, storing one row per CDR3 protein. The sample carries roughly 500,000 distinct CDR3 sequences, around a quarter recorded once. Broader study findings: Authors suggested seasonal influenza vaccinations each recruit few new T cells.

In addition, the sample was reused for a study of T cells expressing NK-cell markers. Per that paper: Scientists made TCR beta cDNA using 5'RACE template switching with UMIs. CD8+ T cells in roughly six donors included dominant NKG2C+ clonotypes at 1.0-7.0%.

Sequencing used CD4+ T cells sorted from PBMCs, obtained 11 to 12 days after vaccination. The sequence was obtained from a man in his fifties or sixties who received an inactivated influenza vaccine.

The CDR3 loop is CATSREGGGNTEAFF. The CDR3 coding sequence is TGTGCCACCAGCAGAGAGGGGGGCGGGAACACTGAAGCTTTCTTT. V gene TRBV15 combines with J gene TRBJ1-1, with D perhaps TRBD1 (6 bases). The CDR3 has 15 amino acids. The V end was cut by 0 bases, the J end by 1 base, with 9 bases between. CDR1 is LNHNV and CDR2 is YYDKDF in the germline V gene (reference sequence).